This T cell receptor (beta chain) was captured in a study of cytomegalovirus exposure and HLA in healthy donors. Points from the study as a whole: In a later analysis, a missense DCLRE1C variant was linked to TCR beta V- and J-gene trimming. Accurate HLA-A and HLA-B prediction from TCR beta sequences was reported for most subjects.

Amplification used 60 Vbeta primers and 13 Jbeta primers. Sequencing used immunoSEQ multiplex PCR; TCRdb keeps in-frame clones, though not all of them. This table has 160,000 or so clones, around three quarters appearing once. This CDR3 spans 15 amino acids. Germline V gene lookup returns CDR1 SEHNR and CDR2 FQNEAQ (reference sequence). With 1 base removed from V and 3 bases from J, the gap between germline ends came to 12 bases. Each of the donors was a healthy bone marrow donor. Concerning this clone itself: Its cognate antigen is unknown.

The sequence derives from a woman between 40 and 50 years old in good health and CMV-seronegative. The chain recombines TRBV7-9 with TRBJ1-1; D unclear. Sequencing was carried out using PBMCs. For the CDR3, the DNA is TGTGCCAGCAGCTTAGAAACAATAATTGACACTGAAGCTTTCTTT. Protein product: CASSLETIIDTEAFF.